The present entry profiles one T cell receptor (beta chain) with its context. The antigen remains undetermined. Profiling relied on immunoSEQ multiplex PCR, and the TCRdb table lists in-frame clones only, not all of them. The sample consists of 45,000 to 50,000 clones, 70% to 90% of them appearing once. The CDR3 extends over 15 amino acids. CDR1 is ENHRY, CDR2 SYGVKD, per germline. Trimming took 4 bases from V and 0 from J, leaving 13 bases between them. This specimen comes from a study of OX40 agonist ivuxolimab in advanced cancers. Study observations and caveats: CD8+ T cells averaged more expanded clones than CD4+.

The starting material was CD4+ or CD8+ T cells sorted from blood, obtained in a trial of the OX40 agonist ivuxolimab. The TCR sequence derives from an adult with an advanced solid tumor such as melanoma, head and neck, liver or kidney cancer. V gene TRBV10-3 combines with J gene TRBJ2-7; D unclear. This CDR3 is CAISGSTVTSYEQYF. The CDR3 DNA reads as TGTGCCATCAGTGGGTCAACAGTGACCTCCTACGAGCAGTACTTC.